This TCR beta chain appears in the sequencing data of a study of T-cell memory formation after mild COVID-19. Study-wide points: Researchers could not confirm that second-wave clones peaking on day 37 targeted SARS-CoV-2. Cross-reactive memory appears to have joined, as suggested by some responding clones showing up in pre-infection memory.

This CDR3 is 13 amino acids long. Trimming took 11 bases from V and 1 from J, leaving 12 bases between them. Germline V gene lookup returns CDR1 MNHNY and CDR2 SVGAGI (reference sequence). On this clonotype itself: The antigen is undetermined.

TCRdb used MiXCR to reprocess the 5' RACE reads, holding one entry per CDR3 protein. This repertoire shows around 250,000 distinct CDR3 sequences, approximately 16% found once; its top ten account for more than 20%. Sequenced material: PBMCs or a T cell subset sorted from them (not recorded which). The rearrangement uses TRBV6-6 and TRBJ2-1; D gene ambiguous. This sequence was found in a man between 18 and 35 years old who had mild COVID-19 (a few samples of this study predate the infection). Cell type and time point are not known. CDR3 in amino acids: CAATGDSYNEQFF. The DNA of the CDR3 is TGTGCCGCGACGGGCGATTCCTACAATGAGCAGTTCTTC.